Shown below are 9 T cell receptor beta chains from a single sample sequenced in a study of shared clonotypes between healthy human individuals. The repertoire was sequenced with immunoSEQ multiplex PCR; TCRdb's copy has only in-frame clones and lacks some. Of 550,000 to 850,000 clones listed, just under 75% are singletons. The sample taken for sequencing was memory CD4+ T cells sorted from blood. Regarding subset: CD45RA-negative fraction. The receptors were gathered from a woman under 40 in good health.

This clone appeared a single time. The chain joins TRBV6-1 to TRBJ2-3; D uncertain. Trimming cost V 6 bases and J 0 bases, with 10 bases left between them. Germline V lookup: CDR1 MNHNS, CDR2 SASEGT. This CDR3 is 14 amino acids long. CDR3 amino acids: CASSDGISTDTQYF. The CDR3, as DNA: TGTGCCAGCAGCGACGGAATTAGCACAGATACGCAGTATTTT.

This clone was observed a few times. This sequence joins TRBV19 and TRBJ2-1; 10 bases are shared with TRBD2. Germline V gene sequence: CDR1 LNHDA, CDR2 SQIVND (reference sequence). J was trimmed by 12 bases and V by 9 bases; bases with no gene match: 11. The CDR3 is made up of 13 amino acids. CDR3 in DNA: TGTGCCAGCCGCCTAGCGGGAGACGACGGGCAGTTCTTC. Encoded protein: CASRLAGDDGQFF.

For the CDR3, the DNA is TGTGCCAGCAGCTCCGACTCAGAGACCCAGTACTTC. It codes for CASSSDSETQYF. This chain joins TRBV11-3 and TRBJ2-5; D unclear. V dropped 4 bases and J dropped 4 bases, with 7 bases sitting between them. The length of the CDR3 is 12 residues. Germline V lookup: CDR1 SGHNT, CDR2 YENEEA. Full variable domain (remainder filled in from reference TRBV11-3 and TRBJ2-5): EAGVVQSPRYKIIEKKQPVAFWCNPISGHNTLYWYLQNLGQGPELLIRYENEEAVDDSQLPKDRFSAERLKGVDSTLKIQPAELGDSAVYLCASSSDSETQYFGPGTRLLVL.

This chain connects TRBV28 to TRBJ2-5; TRBD1 might be the D (6 bases). V dropped 3 bases and J dropped 9 bases, with 26 bases sitting between them. The germline CDR1 and CDR2 sequences are MDHEN and SYDVKM. The CDR3 runs 17 residues. The DNA for the CDR3 is TGTGCCAGCAGTTTGCGAGTGGGGGCCAAAGCAAGAGTCTCCCAGTACTTC. This encodes CASSLRVGAKARVSQYF.

This rearrangement joins TRBV10-3 to TRBJ2-3; 14 bases line up with TRBD2. The CDR3 covers 17 residues. The V gene end was trimmed by 4 bases and the J gene end by 2 bases; junction bases not matched to a gene: 5. Germline-derived CDR1 and CDR2 are ENHRY and SYGVKD. The DNA of the CDR3 is TGTGCCATCAGTGTGACTAGCGGGAGGGAGGTCACAGATACGCAGTATTTT. Residues: CAISVTSGREVTDTQYF.

V gene TRBV7-2 combines with J gene TRBJ2-5; D remains unclear. Germline V gene lookup returns CDR1 SGHTA and CDR2 FQGNSA. Trimming took 1 base from V and 9 from J, leaving 9 bases between them. The length of the CDR3 is 12 residues. CDR3 loop: CASSLEVAAQYF. In DNA, the CDR3 is TGTGCCAGCAGCTTAGAAGTCGCGGCCCAGTACTTC.

V usage is TRBV7-2 and J usage is TRBJ2-7, with 8 bases matching TRBD2. The germline gives CDR1 SGHTA, CDR2 FQGNSA. The CDR3 is made up of 15 amino acids. V dropped 1 base and J dropped 4; count of bases not matched to a gene: 6. This CDR3 reads CASSLVSSGSYEQYF. As DNA, the CDR3 is TGTGCCAGCAGCTTAGTTTCCAGCGGGAGTTACGAGCAGTACTTC.

Only a few counts were recorded for this clone. The chain has TRBV5-1 and TRBJ1-5, with D tentatively TRBD1 (6 bases). This CDR3 is 15 amino acids long. Trimming cost V 0 bases and J 5 bases, with 12 bases left between them. Germline V gene data show CDR1 as SGHRS and CDR2 as YFSETQ. This CDR3 is CASSLAGQTYQPQHF. The DNA of the CDR3 is TGCGCCAGCAGCTTGGCCGGACAGACCTATCAGCCCCAGCATTTT.

V is TRBV18 and J is TRBJ2-5; the D is unclear. The germline V gene encodes CDR1 KGHSH and CDR2 LQKENI. This CDR3 is built from 13 residues. V gave up 2 bases and J gave up 0 bases, with 4 bases separating them. CDR3 DNA: TGTGCCAGCTCACCAGGGTACCAAGAGACCCAGTACTTC. It codes for CASSPGYQETQYF.